This record covers a single TCR beta chain. Authors' processing steps: Amplified reference gene primers provided the basis for estimating nucleated cell counts. Profiled with immunoSEQ multiplex PCR; TCRdb holds only in-frame clones, not every one. That table supplies the V and J calls and clone size; D and trimming were determined from the DNA. The table has 250,000 to 350,000 clones, 70% to 90% seen once. The sample is drawn from a study of blood T cell repertoires in COVID-19. Whole-study context: Material from acute and convalescent COVID-19 was sourced from the United States, Italy and Spain. In each case, the material was cDNA or gDNA derived from T cells, B-cell-depleted T cells, or PBMCs.

Germline CDR1 and CDR2: SGHTA and FQGTGA. The CDR3 contains 19 residues. Trimming removed 1 base from V and 3 bases from J, with 24 bases in between. The sequence was collected from a woman in her 30s who had recovered from COVID-19. Sequenced sample: peripheral blood. The chain has TRBV7-3 and TRBJ1-1, with a weak D call TRBD1 (5 bases). The CDR3 DNA is TGTGCCAGCAGCTTAATCGGAGCTAGGCAGGGAACAAGGGACACTGAAGCTTTCTTT. Its protein product is CASSLIGARQGTRDTEAFF.